The entry below gives a single T cell receptor beta chain sequence along with its context. Its antigen is not known. This record belongs to a study of cytomegalovirus exposure and HLA in healthy donors. The study's findings and limits: An analysis was carried out at a later point. It showed that HLA-associated TCR beta chains were more clonally expanded than equally common non-associated chains. Roughly uniform sequencing depth across donors was assumed, possibly incorrectly. Later analysis associated a missense DCLRE1C variant with TCR beta V- and J-gene trimming.

Per germline, CDR1 MGHRA and CDR2 YSYEKL. The CDR3 spans 17 residues. J gave up 3 bases and V 4 bases, and 13 bases lay outside the gene matches. Amplification used 60 Vbeta primers and 13 Jbeta primers. Assay used: immunoSEQ multiplex PCR; TCRdb lists only in-frame clones, some missing. The sample consists of about 100,000 clones, 81% of them appearing once. This chain connects TRBV4-1 to TRBJ2-7, with 9 nucleotides matching TRBD2. Specimen: PBMCs. This sequence originates from a man aged 30 to 39 in good health and CMV-seronegative. CDR3 protein: CASSLEKGASGIYEQYF. For the CDR3, the DNA is TGCGCCAGCAGCCTCGAGAAGGGGGCTAGCGGGATCTACGAGCAGTACTTC.